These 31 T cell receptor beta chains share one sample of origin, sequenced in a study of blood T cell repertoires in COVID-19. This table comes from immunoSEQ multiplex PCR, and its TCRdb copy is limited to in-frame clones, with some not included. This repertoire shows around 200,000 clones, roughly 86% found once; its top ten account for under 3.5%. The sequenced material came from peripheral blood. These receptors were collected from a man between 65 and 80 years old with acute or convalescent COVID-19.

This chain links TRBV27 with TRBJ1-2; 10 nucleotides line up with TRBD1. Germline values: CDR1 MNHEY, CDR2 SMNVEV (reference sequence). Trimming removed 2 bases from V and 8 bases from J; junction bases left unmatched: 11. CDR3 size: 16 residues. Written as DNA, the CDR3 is TGTGCCAGCAGTTTAGAGGGGACAGGGGAGGTCGTGGGCTACACCTTC. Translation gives CASSLEGTGEVVGYTF.

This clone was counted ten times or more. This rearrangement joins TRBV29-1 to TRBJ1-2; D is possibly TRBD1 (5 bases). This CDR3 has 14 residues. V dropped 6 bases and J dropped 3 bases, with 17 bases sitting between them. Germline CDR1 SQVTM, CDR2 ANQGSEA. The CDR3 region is CSVRPGRGDYGYTF. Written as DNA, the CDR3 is TGCAGCGTGCGGCCGGGGAGGGGTGACTATGGCTACACCTTC.

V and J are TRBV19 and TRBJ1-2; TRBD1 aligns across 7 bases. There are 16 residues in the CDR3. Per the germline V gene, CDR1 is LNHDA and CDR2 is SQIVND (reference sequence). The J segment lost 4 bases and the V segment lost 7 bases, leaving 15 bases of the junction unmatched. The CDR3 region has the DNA TGTGCCAGTACCTTTTTCCGGGACAGCCGCTCCTATGGCTACACCTTC. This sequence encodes CASTFFRDSRSYGYTF.

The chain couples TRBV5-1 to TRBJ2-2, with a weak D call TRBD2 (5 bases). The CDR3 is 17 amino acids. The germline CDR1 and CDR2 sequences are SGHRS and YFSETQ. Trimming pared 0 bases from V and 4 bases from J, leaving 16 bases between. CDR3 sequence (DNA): TGCGCCAGCAGCTTGGGCCTGGACTCACGGGGCACCGGGGAGCTGTTTTTT. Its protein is CASSLGLDSRGTGELFF.

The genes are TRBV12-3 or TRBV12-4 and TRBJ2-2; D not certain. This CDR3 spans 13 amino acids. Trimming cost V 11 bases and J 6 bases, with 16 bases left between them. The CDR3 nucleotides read TGTGCCCTAAAGAAAACCGTAGCCGGGGAGCTGTTTTTT. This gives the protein CALKKTVAGELFF.

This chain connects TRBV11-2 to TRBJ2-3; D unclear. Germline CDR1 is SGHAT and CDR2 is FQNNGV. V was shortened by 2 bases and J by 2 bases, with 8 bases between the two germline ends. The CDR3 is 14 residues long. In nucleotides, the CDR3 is TGTGCCAGCAGCTTAAATTCCGTCACAGATACGCAGTATTTT. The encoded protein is CASSLNSVTDTQYF.

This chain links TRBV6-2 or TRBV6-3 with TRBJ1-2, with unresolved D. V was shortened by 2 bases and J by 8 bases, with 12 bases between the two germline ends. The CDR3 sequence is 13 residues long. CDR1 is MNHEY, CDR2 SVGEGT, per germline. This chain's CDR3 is CASSYPAGRGYTF. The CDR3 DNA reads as TGTGCCAGCAGTTACCCTGCGGGTCGGGGCTACACCTTC.

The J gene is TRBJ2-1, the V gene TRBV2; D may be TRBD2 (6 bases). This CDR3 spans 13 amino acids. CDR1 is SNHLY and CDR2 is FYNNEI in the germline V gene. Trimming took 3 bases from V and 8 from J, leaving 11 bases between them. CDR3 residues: CASSDELADEQFF. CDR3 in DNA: TGTGCCAGCAGTGATGAACTAGCCGATGAGCAGTTCTTC.

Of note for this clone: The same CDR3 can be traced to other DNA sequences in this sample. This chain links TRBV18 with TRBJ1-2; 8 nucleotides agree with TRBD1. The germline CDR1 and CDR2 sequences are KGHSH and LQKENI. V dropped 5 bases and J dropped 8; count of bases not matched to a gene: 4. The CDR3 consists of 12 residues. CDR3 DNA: TGTGCCAGCTCAGGACAGGGTGGCGGCTACACCTTC. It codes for CASSGQGGGYTF.

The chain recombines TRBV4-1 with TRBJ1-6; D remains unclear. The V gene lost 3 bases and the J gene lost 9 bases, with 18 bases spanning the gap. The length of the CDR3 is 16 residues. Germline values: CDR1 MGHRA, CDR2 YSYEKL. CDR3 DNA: TGCGCCAGCAGCCATCACGGGAGCGGACGGGTTTCACCCCTCCACTTT. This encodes CASSHHGSGRVSPLHF.

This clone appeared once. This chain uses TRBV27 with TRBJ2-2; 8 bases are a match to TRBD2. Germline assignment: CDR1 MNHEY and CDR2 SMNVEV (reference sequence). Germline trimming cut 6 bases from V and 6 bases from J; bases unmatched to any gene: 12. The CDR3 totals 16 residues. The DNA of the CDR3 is TGTGCCAGCAGGTTAAGCGGGAGAGGTTCACCCGGGGAGCTGTTTTTT. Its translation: CASRLSGRGSPGELFF.

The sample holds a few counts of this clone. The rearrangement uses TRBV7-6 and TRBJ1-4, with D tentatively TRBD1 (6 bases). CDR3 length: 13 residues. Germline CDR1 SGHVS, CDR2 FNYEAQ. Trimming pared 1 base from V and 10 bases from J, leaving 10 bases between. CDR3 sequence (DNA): TGTGCCAGCAGCTTAGAACAGGGCGGAAAACTGTTTTTT. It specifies CASSLEQGGKLFF.

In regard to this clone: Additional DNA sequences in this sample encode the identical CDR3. The CDR3: CASSQVRNYGYTF. Here the CDR3 DNA reads TGTGCCAGCAGCCAAGTTAGAAACTATGGCTACACCTTC. The rearrangement links TRBV3-1 (or the pseudogene TRBV3-2) to TRBJ1-2, with unresolved D. The CDR3 totals 13 residues. CDR1 is LGHDT and CDR2 is YNNKEL in the germline V gene (reference sequence). V lost 1 base, J lost 2 bases, and 5 bases lay in between.

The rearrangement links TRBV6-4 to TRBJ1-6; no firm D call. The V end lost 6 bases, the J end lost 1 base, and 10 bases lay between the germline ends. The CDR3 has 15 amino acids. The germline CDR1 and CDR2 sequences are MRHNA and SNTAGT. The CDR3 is CASRDTESYNSPLHF. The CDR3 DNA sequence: TGTGCCAGCAGAGATACAGAGTCCTATAATTCACCCCTCCACTTT.

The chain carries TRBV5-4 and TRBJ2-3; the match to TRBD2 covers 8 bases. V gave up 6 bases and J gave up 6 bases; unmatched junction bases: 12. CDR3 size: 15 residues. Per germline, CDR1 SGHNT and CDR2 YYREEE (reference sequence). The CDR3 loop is CASTIWAGGADTQYF. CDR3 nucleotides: TGTGCCAGCACGATCTGGGCGGGAGGTGCGGATACGCAGTATTTT.

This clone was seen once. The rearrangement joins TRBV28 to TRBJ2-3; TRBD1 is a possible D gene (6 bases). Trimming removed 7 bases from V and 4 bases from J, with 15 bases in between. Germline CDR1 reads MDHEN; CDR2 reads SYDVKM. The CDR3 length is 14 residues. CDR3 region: CASIPVGASDTQYF. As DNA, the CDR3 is TGTGCCAGCATTCCCGTGGGGGCGTCAGATACGCAGTATTTT. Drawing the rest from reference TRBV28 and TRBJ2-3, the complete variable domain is DVKVTQSSRYLVKRTGEKVFLECVQDMDHENMFWYRQDPGLGLRLIYFSYDVKMKEKGDIPEGYSVSREKKERFSLILESASTNQTSMYLCASIPVGASDTQYFGPGTRLTVL.

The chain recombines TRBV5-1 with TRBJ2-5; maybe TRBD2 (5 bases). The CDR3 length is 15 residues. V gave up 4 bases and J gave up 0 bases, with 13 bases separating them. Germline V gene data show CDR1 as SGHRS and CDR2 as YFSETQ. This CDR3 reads CASSPGGSYQETQYF. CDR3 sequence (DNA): TGCGCCAGCAGCCCCGGAGGCAGCTACCAAGAGACCCAGTACTTC.

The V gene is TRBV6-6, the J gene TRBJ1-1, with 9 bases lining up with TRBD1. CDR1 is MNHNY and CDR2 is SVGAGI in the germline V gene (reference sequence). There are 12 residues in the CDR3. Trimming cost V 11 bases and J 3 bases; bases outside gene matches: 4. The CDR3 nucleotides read TGTGCCTGCCGGACAGGGGACACTGAAGCTTTCTTT. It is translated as CACRTGDTEAFF.

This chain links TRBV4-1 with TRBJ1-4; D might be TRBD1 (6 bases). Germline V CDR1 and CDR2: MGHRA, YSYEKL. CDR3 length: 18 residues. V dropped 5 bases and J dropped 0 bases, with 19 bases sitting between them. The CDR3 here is CASSARQAIYATNEKLFF. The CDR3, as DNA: TGCGCCAGCAGCGCCCGACAGGCCATATACGCAACTAATGAAAAACTGTTTTTT.

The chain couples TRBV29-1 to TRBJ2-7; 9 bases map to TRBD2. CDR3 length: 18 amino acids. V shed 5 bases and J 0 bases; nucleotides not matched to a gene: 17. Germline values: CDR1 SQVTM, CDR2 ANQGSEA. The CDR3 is CSVQRGHRSSGNSYEQYF. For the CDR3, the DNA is TGCAGCGTTCAGAGGGGGCACCGTTCTAGCGGGAACTCCTACGAGCAGTACTTC.

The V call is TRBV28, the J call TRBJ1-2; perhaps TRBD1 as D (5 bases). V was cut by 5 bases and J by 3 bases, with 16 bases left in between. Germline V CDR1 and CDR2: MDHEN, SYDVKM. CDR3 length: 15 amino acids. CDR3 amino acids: CASSLVGGTDYGYTF. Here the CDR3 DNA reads TGTGCCAGCAGTCTAGTTGGGGGGACGGACTATGGCTACACCTTC.

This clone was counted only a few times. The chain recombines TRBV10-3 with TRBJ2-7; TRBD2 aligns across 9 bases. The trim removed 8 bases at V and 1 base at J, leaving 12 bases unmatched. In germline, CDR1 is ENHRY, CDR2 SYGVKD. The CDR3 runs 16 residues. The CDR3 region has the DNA TGTGCCATCGCGCGGGGGGGGAGCGGGGTGTCCTACGAGCAGTACTTC. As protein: CAIARGGSGVSYEQYF.

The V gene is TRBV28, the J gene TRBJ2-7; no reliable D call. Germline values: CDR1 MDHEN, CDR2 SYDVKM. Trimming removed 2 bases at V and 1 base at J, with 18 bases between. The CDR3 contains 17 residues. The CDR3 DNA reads TGTGCCAGCAGTTTACCCCTGGAGCGATCGCGGTCCTACGAGCAGTACTTC. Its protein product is CASSLPLERSRSYEQYF.

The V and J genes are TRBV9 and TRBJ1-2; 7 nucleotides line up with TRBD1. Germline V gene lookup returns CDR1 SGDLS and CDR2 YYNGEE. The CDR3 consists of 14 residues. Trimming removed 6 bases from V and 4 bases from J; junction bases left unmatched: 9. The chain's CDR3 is CASTRGGGSYGYTF. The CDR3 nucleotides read TGTGCCAGCACCCGCGGAGGGGGCAGCTATGGCTACACCTTC.

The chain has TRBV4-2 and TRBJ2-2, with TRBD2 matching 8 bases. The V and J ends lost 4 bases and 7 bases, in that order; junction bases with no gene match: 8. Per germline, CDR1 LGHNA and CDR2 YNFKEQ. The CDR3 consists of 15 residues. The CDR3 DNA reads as TGTGCCAGCAGCCGTTGGCGGGAGGATAGCGGGGAGCTGTTTTTT. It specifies CASSRWREDSGELFF.

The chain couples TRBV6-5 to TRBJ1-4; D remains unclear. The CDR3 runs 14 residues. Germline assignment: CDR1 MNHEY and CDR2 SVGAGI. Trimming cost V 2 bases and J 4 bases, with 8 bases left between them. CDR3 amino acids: CASSYNRRNEKLFF. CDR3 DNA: TGTGCCAGCAGTTACAACAGACGTAATGAAAAACTGTTTTTT.

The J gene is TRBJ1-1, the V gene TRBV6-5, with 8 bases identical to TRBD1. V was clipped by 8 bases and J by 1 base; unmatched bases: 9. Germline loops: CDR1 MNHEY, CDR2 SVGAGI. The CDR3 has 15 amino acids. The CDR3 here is CASAKQGVGNTEAFF. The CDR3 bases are TGTGCCAGCGCCAAACAGGGGGTCGGGAACACTGAAGCTTTCTTT.

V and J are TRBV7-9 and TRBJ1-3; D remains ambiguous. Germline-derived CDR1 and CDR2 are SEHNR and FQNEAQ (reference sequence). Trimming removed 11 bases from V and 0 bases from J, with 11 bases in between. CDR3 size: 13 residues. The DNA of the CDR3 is TGTGCCCGGGGTGGGCCCTCTGGAAACACCATATATTTT. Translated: CARGGPSGNTIYF.

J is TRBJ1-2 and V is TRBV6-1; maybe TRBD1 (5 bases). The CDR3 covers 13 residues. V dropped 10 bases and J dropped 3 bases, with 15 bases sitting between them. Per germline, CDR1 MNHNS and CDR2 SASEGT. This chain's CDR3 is CATSPGGDYGYTF. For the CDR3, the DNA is TGTGCCACCTCCCCGGGGGGTGACTATGGCTACACCTTC.

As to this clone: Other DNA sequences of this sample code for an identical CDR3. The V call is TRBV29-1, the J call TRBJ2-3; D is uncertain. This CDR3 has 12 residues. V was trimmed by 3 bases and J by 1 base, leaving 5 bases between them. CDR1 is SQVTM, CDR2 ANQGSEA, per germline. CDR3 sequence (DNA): TGCAGCGTTGACGCAGGCACAGATACGCAGTATTTT. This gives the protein CSVDAGTDTQYF.

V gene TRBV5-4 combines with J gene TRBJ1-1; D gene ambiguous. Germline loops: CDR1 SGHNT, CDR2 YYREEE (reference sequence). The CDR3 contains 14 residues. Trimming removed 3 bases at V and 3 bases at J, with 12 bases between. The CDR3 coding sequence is TGTGCCAGCAGCTCTCGGAGCCCCGACACTGAAGCTTTCTTT. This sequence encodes CASSSRSPDTEAFF.